These 5 T cell receptor beta chains were all obtained from the same sample, sequenced in a study of cytomegalovirus exposure and HLA in healthy donors. The PCR made use of 60 Vbeta and 13 Jbeta primers. Here immunoSEQ multiplex PCR was the method, and the copy in TCRdb shows in-frame clones only, minus some. Here the sample spans some 180,000 clones, 70% to 85% being singletons. The sequenced sample consisted of PBMCs. The receptors stem from a woman in her sixties or seventies in good health and CMV-seropositive.

The J gene is TRBJ2-6, the V gene TRBV27; D uncertain. The CDR3 spans 15 residues. V was cut by 5 bases and J by 5 bases, with 13 bases left in between. The germline gives CDR1 MNHEY, CDR2 SMNVEV (reference sequence). The CDR3 region has the DNA TGTGCCAGCAGTCCAGAGGCTGGGTGGGCCAACGTCCTGACTTTC. This translates into CASSPEAGWANVLTF.

This rearrangement joins TRBV6-1 to TRBJ1-5; D ambiguous. With 2 bases removed from V and 5 bases from J, the gap between germline ends came to 10 bases. CDR1 is MNHNS and CDR2 is SASEGT in the germline V gene. The CDR3 runs 14 residues. CDR3 DNA sequence: TGTGCCAGCAGTGAACTAGGCCCTTATCAGCCCCAGCATTTT. Residues: CASSELGPYQPQHF.

The V gene is TRBV9, the J gene TRBJ1-6, with TRBD1 matching 8 bases. The CDR3 covers 16 residues. Germline V lookup: CDR1 SGDLS, CDR2 YYNGEE. Losses at the gene ends were 1 base for V and 5 bases for J; bases not matched to a gene: 5. CDR3 region: CASSVTGTGDNSPLHF. The CDR3 region has the DNA TGTGCCAGCAGCGTAACCGGGACAGGAGATAATTCACCCCTCCACTTT.

As to this clone: At one end the junction does not follow the germline gene, possibly because of a read error. The chain carries TRBV6-1 and TRBJ2-3; D may be TRBD2 (6 bases). Germline CDR1 reads MNHNS; CDR2 reads SASEGT. CDR3 length equals 13 residues. The CDR3 sequence is CAGRGLNTDTQYF. In nucleotides, the CDR3 is TGTGCCGGCAGAGGACTAAACACAGATACGCAGTATTTT.

The chain combines TRBV6-1 with TRBJ2-1; TRBD2 agrees at 14 bases. The CDR3 has 21 residues. Germline loops: CDR1 MNHNS, CDR2 SASEGT. The V gene end was trimmed by 0 bases and the J gene end by 8 bases; junction bases not matched to a gene: 18. CDR3 sequence: CASSEAGGLAGVEGYEDEQFF. The CDR3 coding sequence is TGTGCCAGCAGTGAAGCAGGGGGACTAGCGGGAGTAGAGGGATATGAGGATGAGCAGTTCTTC.